This T cell receptor beta chain derives from a study of CXCR3-negative and CXCR3-positive naive CD8 T cells. Whole-study results and caveats: The TRB CDR3s that CXCR3-positive naive cells carried were more hydrophobic than those of CXCR3-negative naive cells. Most assays used freshly isolated PBMCs, as cryopreservation partially reduced CXCR3.

This CDR3 spans 15 amino acids. Per the germline V gene, CDR1 is MNHEY and CDR2 is SVGAGI. All TRB cDNA libraries came from 5' RACE performed with UMI labels. No DNA is given; TCRdb re-called the 5' RACE reads and lists each CDR3 protein once. This table lists roughly 140,000 distinct CDR3 sequences. Naive CD8+ T cells displayed a CD45RO-CCR7+CD27+CD95- phenotype. As concerns this clonotype: Antigen specificity is unknown.

The sequence derives from a human donor in good health. Some clones in this sample may be carry-over from other donors' samples. V is TRBV6-5 and J is TRBJ2-7. The material sequenced was naive CXCR3+ CD8+ T cells from blood. The subset: CD45RO-CCR7+CD27+CD95- naive CD8+ T cells expressing CXCR3 (TNR3+). CDR3 protein: CASSYSSWGSYEQYF.